The 3 T cell receptor beta chains given below trace back to one sample, sequenced in a study of cytomegalovirus exposure and HLA in healthy donors. With 60 Vbeta and 13 Jbeta primers, the PCR was carried out. TCRdb keeps only in-frame clones here, not all; method: immunoSEQ multiplex PCR. The sample lists around 190,000 clones, around 77% occurring once. The sample was PBMCs. Source of these receptors: a man aged 55 to 70 in good health and CMV-seronegative.

This chain uses TRBV9 with TRBJ2-2; D uncertain. In germline, CDR1 is SGDLS, CDR2 YYNGEE. The V end was cut by 3 bases, the J end by 3 bases, with 9 bases between. CDR3 length: 14 amino acids. CDR3 protein: CASSAQEDTGELFF. In nucleotides, the CDR3 is TGTGCCAGCAGCGCCCAAGAGGACACCGGGGAGCTGTTTTTT.

V and J are TRBV9 and TRBJ2-1, with D perhaps TRBD1 (5 bases). The CDR3 consists of 15 residues. V lost 4 bases, J lost 2 bases, and 13 bases lay in between. The germline gives CDR1 SGDLS, CDR2 YYNGEE. The CDR3 loop reads CASSPSQDPYNEQFF. The CDR3 DNA follows: TGTGCCAGCAGCCCCTCACAGGACCCCTACAATGAGCAGTTCTTC. Based on the CDR3 plus reference TRBV9 and TRBJ2-1, the full variable domain is DSGVTQTPKHLITATGQRVTLRCSPRSGDLSVYWYQQSLDQGLQFLIQYYNGEERAKGNILERFSAQQFPDLHSELNLSSLELGDSALYFCASSPSQDPYNEQFFGPGTRLTVL.

V gene TRBV6-1 combines with J gene TRBJ2-7; D is uncertain. CDR3 size: 13 residues. V shed 0 bases and J shed 7 bases, with 10 bases lying between them. Germline loops: CDR1 MNHNS, CDR2 SASEGT. The CDR3 DNA is TGTGCCAGCAGTGAAGCTTGGCCTTGGGAGCAGTACTTC. Its protein product is CASSEAWPWEQYF.